The entry below gives a single TCR beta chain sequence along with its context. Its specificity is unknown. TCRdb's table, derived via immunoSEQ multiplex PCR, lists solely in-frame clones and lacks some. In the table there are 100,000 to 130,000 clones, about nine tenths of which are singletons. These data come from a study of T cell responses to AZD1222 COVID-19 vaccine. Study-wide results and limits: Variant regions that are unmutated are reportedly the target of nearly half of spike-specific TCRs. Following two doses of AZD1222, Spike-specific TCR breadth and depth rose. Clonal diversity may have been underestimated in mostly white British donors.

This CDR3 is 14 amino acids long. Trimming took 5 bases from V and 0 from J; bases not matched to a gene: 2. The germline V gene encodes CDR1 SEHNR and CDR2 FQNEAQ (reference sequence). The chain has TRBV7-9 and TRBJ2-5; 8 positions match TRBD2. Sequencing used peripheral blood, obtained 28 days after the second AZD1222 dose. This TCR was sampled from an adult who received the AZD1222 COVID-19 vaccine. CDR3 in amino acids: CASSPGRDQETQYF. The CDR3 region has the DNA TGTGCCAGCAGCCCCGGGAGGGACCAAGAGACCCAGTACTTC.